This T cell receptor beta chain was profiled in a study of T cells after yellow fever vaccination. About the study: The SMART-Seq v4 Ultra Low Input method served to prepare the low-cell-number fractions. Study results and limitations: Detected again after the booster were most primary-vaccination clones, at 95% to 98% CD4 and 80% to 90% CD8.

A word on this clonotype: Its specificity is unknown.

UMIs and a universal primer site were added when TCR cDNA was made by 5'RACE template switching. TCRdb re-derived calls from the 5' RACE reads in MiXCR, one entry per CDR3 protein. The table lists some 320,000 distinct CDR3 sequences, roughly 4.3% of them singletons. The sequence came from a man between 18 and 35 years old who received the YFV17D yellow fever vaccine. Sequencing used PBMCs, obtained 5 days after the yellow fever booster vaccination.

The CDR3 sequence: CASSFADRLYQPQHF. For the CDR3, the DNA is TGTGCCAGCAGTTTCGCAGACAGGCTTTATCAGCCCCAGCATTTT. V and J are TRBV12-3 or TRBV12-4 and TRBJ1-5; possible D gene TRBD1, 6 bases. Trimming stripped 3 bases from V and 5 bases from J, with 14 bases between. The CDR3 loop spans 15 amino acids.